This paragraph covers one TCR beta chain sequence. Methods used by the authors: By means of reference gene primer amplification, nucleated cell counts were estimated. Clones were sequenced by immunoSEQ multiplex PCR, and TCRdb holds only the in-frame ones, with some missing. The V and J calls and clone size come from that table; D and trimming were worked out from the DNA. The sample lists about 220,000 clones, around 83% occurring once. The sample is drawn from a study of blood T cell repertoires in COVID-19. About the study: Samples came from the United States, Italy and Spain, spanning acute and convalescent COVID-19. Sources were T cells, B-cell-depleted T cells, or PBMCs; the material itself was cDNA or gDNA.

Germline loops: CDR1 SNHLY, CDR2 FYNNEI. Trimming cost V 4 bases and J 4 bases, with 11 bases left between them. The CDR3 spans 14 residues. The chain couples TRBV2 to TRBJ1-5; TRBD1 is a possible D gene (5 bases). Source material: peripheral blood. The sequence was obtained from a woman aged 50 to 60 with acute or convalescent COVID-19. This CDR3 reads CASSVSRGNQPQHF. The CDR3 bases are TGTGCCAGCAGTGTTAGTAGGGGAAATCAGCCCCAGCATTTT.